A selection of T cell receptor beta chains follows, all from one sample in a study of cytomegalovirus exposure and HLA in healthy donors. Clones were read by immunoSEQ multiplex PCR, and TCRdb kept only the in-frame ones, dropping some. The sample yields about 170,000 clones, 60% to 75% seen once. The specimen sequenced was PBMCs. The receptors stem from a woman between 50 and 59 years old in good health and CMV-seropositive. Both conserved end residues are part of each CDR3. Each record gives: V gene, D gene, J gene, clone size, CDR3 DNA, CDR3 protein. The D gene is left open where the match is weak. The size of a clone is reported for some rows only, either as once, few or many, or as a class for expanded clones.

>TRBV6-1|-|TRBJ2-1|-
TGTGCCAGCAGGGGGGGGCGTCGTGAGCAGTTCTTC
CASRGGRREQFF
>TRBV5-1|TRBD1|TRBJ1-2|-
TGCGCCAGCAGCTCTGGTGGACAGGCCCCAGCGGACTATGGCTACACCTTC
CASSSGGQAPADYGYTF
>TRBV28|-|TRBJ1-2|-
TGTGCCAGCAGTGTACAGGGATCGAAAGGCTACACCTTC
CASSVQGSKGYTF
>TRBV2|-|TRBJ1-1|few
TGTGCCAGCAGTGTTGGCAGGGCGAACACTGAAGCTTTCTTT
CASSVGRANTEAFF
>TRBV2|-|TRBJ1-1|-
TGTGCCAGCAGTGAAGAGGCAGGGGTCACTGAAGCTTTCTTT
CASSEEAGVTEAFF
>TRBV19|-|TRBJ2-6|-
TGTGCCAGTAGTGGGGCAGGTCGCTCTGGGGCCAACGTCCTGACTTTC
CASSGAGRSGANVLTF
>TRBV5-4|-|TRBJ2-1|few
TGTGCCAGCACCCCAGGGGTACACAATGAGCAGTTCTTC
CASTPGVHNEQFF
>TRBV20-1|-|TRBJ1-1|-
TGCAGTGCGCCTCTCGTAGCTGAAGCTTTCTTT
CSAPLVAEAFF
>TRBV5-1|TRBD1|TRBJ2-1|-
TGCGCCAGCAGCGGGGGCGGGACAGGATACAATGAGCAGTTCTTC
CASSGGGTGYNEQFF
>TRBV6-5|-|TRBJ1-2|-
TGTGCCAGCAGTTACTCGATTACGGGGAACGGCTACACCTTC
CASSYSITGNGYTF
>TRBV29-1|-|TRBJ1-1|-
TGCAGCATCCACGGGGGAGGCACTGAAGCTTTCTTT
CSIHGGGTEAFF
>TRBV5-4|TRBD1|TRBJ1-3|once
TGTGCCAGCAGCTTGGCAGGGGGCTTGGACACCATATATTTT
CASSLAGGLDTIYF
>TRBV9|TRBD2|TRBJ2-7|-
TGTGCCAGCAGCCCATTTGGGGGGGGAACTTACGAGCAGTACTTC
CASSPFGGGTYEQYF
>TRBV2|TRBD1|TRBJ1-1|-
TGTGCCAGCAGTTACCAAACCCGGGACAGAGCTTTCTTT
CASSYQTRDRAFF
>TRBV5-6|TRBD1|TRBJ1-1|-
TGTGCCAGCAGCATCGACAGGGAGAAGAACACTGAAGCTTTCTTT
CASSIDREKNTEAFF
>TRBV7-7|-|TRBJ2-5|-
TGTGCCAGCAGCTTAGGGGCGGGGAGTCAAGAGACCCAGTACTTC
CASSLGAGSQETQYF
>TRBV27|TRBD1|TRBJ1-1|-
TGTGCCAGCTTATACAGGGGGCCAGGGACTGAAGCTTTCTTT
CASLYRGPGTEAFF
>TRBV10-3|TRBD1|TRBJ1-5|-
TGTGCCATCAGCGCGCACAGGGGGCAGGGGCAGCCCCAGCATTTT
CAISAHRGQGQPQHF
>TRBV11-2|-|TRBJ1-1|-
TGTGCCAGCAGCATTGAGATGAACACTGAAGCTTTCTTT
CASSIEMNTEAFF
>TRBV7-9|-|TRBJ1-1|-
TGTGCCGGCGAAACTAACGAGAACACTGAAGCTTTCTTT
CAGETNENTEAFF
>TRBV6-1|-|TRBJ1-3|-
TGTGCCAGCAGTGTTCACAGGCCCGGCGGTGGAAACACCATATATTTT
CASSVHRPGGGNTIYF
>TRBV27|TRBD1|TRBJ2-7|few
TGTGCCAGCAGTTTGTTTTCGGTTCTGTCGGGACAGGGGGCTATCGAGCAGTACTTC
CASSLFSVLSGQGAIEQYF
>TRBV7-2|-|TRBJ2-5|-
TGTGCCAGCAGCTCCGGGGGTGGCTACCAAGAGACCCAGTACTTC
CASSSGGGYQETQYF
>TRBV15|TRBD1|TRBJ2-6|-
TGTGCCACCAGCAGAGGGTTGGGACAGCCTCTCGGAGGGGCCAACGTCCTGACTTTC
CATSRGLGQPLGGANVLTF
>TRBV2|-|TRBJ1-2|-
TGTGCCAGCAGTCCCTGGGGGGGAGGATCGGACGGCTACACCTTC
CASSPWGGGSDGYTF
>TRBV2|-|TRBJ2-7|-
TGTGCCAGCAGTTCCTACTACGAGCAGTACTTC
CASSSYYEQYF
>TRBV7-9|TRBD2|TRBJ2-7|-
TGTTCCAGCAGCCCAACTAGCCCCTTTACTAGCGGGGGAATCTACGAGCAGTACTTC
CSSSPTSPFTSGGIYEQYF
>TRBV6-1|TRBD2|TRBJ2-7|-
TGTGCCAGCAGTGGAATACTAGCGGGGGGTCCCTACGAGCAGTACTTC
CASSGILAGGPYEQYF
>TRBV5-1|TRBD1|TRBJ2-5|-
TGCGCCAGCAGCTTGGAGAGGGGGCCCCGGGAGACCCAGTACTTC
CASSLERGPRETQYF
>TRBV4-2|TRBD1|TRBJ1-2|-
TGTGCCAGCAGCCGAGCCGGGACAGGGGGAACGGGCTACACCTTC
CASSRAGTGGTGYTF
>TRBV27|TRBD1|TRBJ1-1|-
TGTGCCAGCAGTGACAGGGGGCTCACTGAAGCTTTCTTT
CASSDRGLTEAFF
>TRBV27|-|TRBJ2-3|-
TGTGCCAGCAGTTTCGACAGTTACACAGATACGCAGTATTTT
CASSFDSYTDTQYF
>TRBV5-1|-|TRBJ1-2|-
TGCGCCAGCAGCTTACCAGGAACGTATGGCTACACCTTC
CASSLPGTYGYTF
>TRBV19|TRBD1|TRBJ1-5|once
TGTGCCAGTAGGGGTCGGGACAGTAGCAATCAGCCCCAGCATTTT
CASRGRDSSNQPQHF
>TRBV6-6|TRBD2|TRBJ2-7|once
TGTGCCAGCATCCTCTCGGGGGGGGGCGAGCAGTACTTC
CASILSGGGEQYF
>TRBV5-1|TRBD1|TRBJ1-2|-
TGCGCCAGCAGCTTGGAACCATCAGGGGGCGCGGGTGGCTACACCTTC
CASSLEPSGGAGGYTF
>TRBV4-1|TRBD1|TRBJ1-2|-
TGCGCCAGCAGCCAAGATCCGGGACAGCGCTTCTTGGGCTACACCTTC
CASSQDPGQRFLGYTF
>TRBV7-9|TRBD1|TRBJ2-7|few
TGTGCCAGCAGTCATCCGGGACAGCTATACGAGCAGTACTTC
CASSHPGQLYEQYF
>TRBV27|-|TRBJ2-5|few
-
CASSSSGGAAQYF
>TRBV6-1|-|TRBJ1-1|-
TGTGCCAGCAGTGGCGTGGACAGGAACACTGAAGCTTTCTTT
CASSGVDRNTEAFF
>TRBV27|-|TRBJ2-1|once
TGTGCCAGCAGTGGGAGGACGAGGTCCCCCTACAATGAGCAGTTCTTC
CASSGRTRSPYNEQFF
>TRBV5-4|-|TRBJ2-1|-
TGTGCCAGCAGGGACGGTCGGGCTAGCATATCGGGTGAGCAGTTCTTC
CASRDGRASISGEQFF
>TRBV9|TRBD1|TRBJ1-1|-
TGTGCCAGCAGCGATAGGACAGGGGGCGCAGGCACTGAAGCTTTCTTT
CASSDRTGGAGTEAFF
>TRBV5-5|TRBD2|TRBJ2-4|few
TGTGCCAGCAGCGCCGAGCGGGGGCTGGGCAAAAACATTCAGTACTTC
CASSAERGLGKNIQYF
>TRBV2|TRBD1|TRBJ1-1|-
TGTGCCAGCAGGGAAACAGGGGCCCTGAACACTGAAGCTTTCTTT
CASRETGALNTEAFF
>TRBV10-3|-|TRBJ1-2|-
TGTGCCATCAGTGAGTCGGGAGGGAACTATGGCTACACCTTC
CAISESGGNYGYTF
>TRBV30|-|TRBJ1-1|-
TGTGCCTGGACCCTAGGAGGGGACACTGAAGCTTTCTTT
CAWTLGGDTEAFF
>TRBV5-1|-|TRBJ2-1|-
TGCGCCAGCAGCCAAGACGGGAGCTCCTACAATGAGCAGTTCTTC
CASSQDGSSYNEQFF
>TRBV6-5|-|TRBJ1-6|-
TGTGCCAGCAGTTACTCGGTGGACACTTACACCCAGTCCCTCCACTTT
CASSYSVDTYTQSLHF
>TRBV19|TRBD1|TRBJ1-1|-
TGTGCCAGTAGTTCAGGGACAGTCCGCCCGGCTTTCTTT
CASSSGTVRPAFF
>TRBV5-4|-|TRBJ1-2|-
TGTGCCAGCAGCAACAGACAGGTCTACTATGGCTACACCTTC
CASSNRQVYYGYTF
>TRBV6-5|TRBD1|TRBJ2-7|-
TGTGCCAGCAGTTTCTTTCCGGGACAGGGAACCTACGAGCAGTACTTC
CASSFFPGQGTYEQYF
>TRBV11-2|-|TRBJ1-1|-
TGTGCCAGCAGCTTAGAAGGGAGAAAAGCTTTCTTT
CASSLEGRKAFF
>TRBV5-4|TRBD2|TRBJ2-1|-
TGTGCCAGCAGCCTGACTAGCGGGGGGATAGATGAGCAGTTCTTC
CASSLTSGGIDEQFF